This T cell receptor beta chain was sequenced in a study of T cell repertoires in cytomegalovirus infection. Study information: Indications came from public TCR beta signatures; they pointed to CMV infection and to a matching HLA type. Notes on the study in general: Ex vivo responses were dominated by HLA-C-restricted CMV-specific TCR beta clonotypes. Totalled public TCR beta family frequency picked out people who carried CMV plus the relevant HLA.

This clonotype appeared a few times. Its matching antigen is unknown. The CDR3 contains 14 residues. CDR1 is DFQATT and CDR2 is SNEGSKA in the germline V gene (reference sequence). The V and J ends lost 6 bases and 1 base, in that order; junction bases with no gene match: 9. TCRdb re-called the reads through MiXCR, storing one row per CDR3 protein. This table holds about 490,000 distinct CDR3 sequences, about 11% found once. This chain uses TRBV20-1 with TRBJ2-7; 7 bases align to TRBD2. This clonotype originated in a human donor in good health (CMV status not recorded). Some clones in this sample may be carry-over from other donors' samples. The sample comprised PBMCs. The CDR3 sequence is CSALGPGGSYEQYF. For the CDR3, the DNA is TGCAGTGCGCTTGGGCCGGGGGGTTCCTACGAGCAGTACTTC.